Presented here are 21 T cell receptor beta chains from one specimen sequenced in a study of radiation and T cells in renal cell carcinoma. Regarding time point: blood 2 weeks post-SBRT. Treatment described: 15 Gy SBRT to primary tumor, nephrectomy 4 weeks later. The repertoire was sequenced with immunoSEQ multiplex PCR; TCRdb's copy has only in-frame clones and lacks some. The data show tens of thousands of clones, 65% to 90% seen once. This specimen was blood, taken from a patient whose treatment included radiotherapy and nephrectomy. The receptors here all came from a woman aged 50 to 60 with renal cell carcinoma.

The CDR3 spells CASTSDRGDYNEQFF. In nucleotides, the CDR3 is TGTGCCAGCACCTCAGACAGGGGCGATTACAATGAGCAGTTCTTC. This chain uses TRBV11-2 with TRBJ2-1, with 8 positions matching TRBD1. The ends lost 7 bases at V and 4 bases at J; junction bases unmatched: 9. This CDR3 is built from 15 residues. Germline loops: CDR1 SGHAT, CDR2 FQNNGV.

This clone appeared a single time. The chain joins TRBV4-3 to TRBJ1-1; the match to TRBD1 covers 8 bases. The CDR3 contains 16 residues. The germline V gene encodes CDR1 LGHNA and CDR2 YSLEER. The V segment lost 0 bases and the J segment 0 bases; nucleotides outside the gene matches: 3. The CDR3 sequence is CASSQEGTGMNTEAFF. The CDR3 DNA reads TGCGCCAGCAGCCAAGAGGGGACAGGCATGAACACTGAAGCTTTCTTT.

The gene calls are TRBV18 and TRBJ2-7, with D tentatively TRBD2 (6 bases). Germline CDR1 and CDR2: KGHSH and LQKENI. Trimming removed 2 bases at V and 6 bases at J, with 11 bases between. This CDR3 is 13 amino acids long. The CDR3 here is CASSPAEGGEQYF. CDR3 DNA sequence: TGTGCCAGCTCACCAGCAGAGGGAGGCGAGCAGTACTTC.

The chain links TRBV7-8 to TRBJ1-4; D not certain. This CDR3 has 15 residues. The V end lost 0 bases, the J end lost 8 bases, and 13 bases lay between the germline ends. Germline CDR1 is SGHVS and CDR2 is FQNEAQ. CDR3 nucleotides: TGTGCCAGCAGCTTAGCAGGCCTCCGGGGAGAAAAACTGTTTTTT. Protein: CASSLAGLRGEKLFF.

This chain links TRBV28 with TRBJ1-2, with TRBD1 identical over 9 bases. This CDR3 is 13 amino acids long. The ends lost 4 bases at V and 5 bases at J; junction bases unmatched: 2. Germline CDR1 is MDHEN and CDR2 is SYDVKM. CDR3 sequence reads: CASSWTGAYGYTF. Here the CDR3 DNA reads TGTGCCAGCAGTTGGACAGGGGCATATGGCTACACCTTC.

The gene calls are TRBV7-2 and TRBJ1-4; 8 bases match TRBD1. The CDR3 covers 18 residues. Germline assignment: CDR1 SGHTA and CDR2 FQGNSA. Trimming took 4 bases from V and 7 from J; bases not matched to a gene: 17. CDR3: CASSSRPTGGRLGEKLFF. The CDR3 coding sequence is TGTGCCAGCAGCTCCCGTCCAACAGGGGGACGGCTTGGTGAAAAACTGTTTTTT. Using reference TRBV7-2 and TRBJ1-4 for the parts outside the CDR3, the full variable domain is GAGVSQSPSNKVTEKGKDVELRCDPISGHTALYWYRQSLGQGLEFLIYFQGNSAPDKSGLPSDRFSAERTGGSVSTLTIQRTQQEDSAVYLCASSSRPTGGRLGEKLFFGSGTQLSVL.

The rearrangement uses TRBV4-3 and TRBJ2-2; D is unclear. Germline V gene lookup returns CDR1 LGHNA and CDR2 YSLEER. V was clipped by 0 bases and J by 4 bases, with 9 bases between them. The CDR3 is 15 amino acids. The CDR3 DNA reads TGCGCCAGCAGCCAAGATGGCAGTTCCACCGGGGAGCTGTTTTTT. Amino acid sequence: CASSQDGSSTGELFF.

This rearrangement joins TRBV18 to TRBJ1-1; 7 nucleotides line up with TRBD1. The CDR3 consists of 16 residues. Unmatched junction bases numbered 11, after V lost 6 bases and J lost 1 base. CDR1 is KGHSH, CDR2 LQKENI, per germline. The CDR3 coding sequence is TGTGCCAGCTCGGCGGACAGGCCGAGTTCGAACACTGAAGCTTTCTTT. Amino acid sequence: CASSADRPSSNTEAFF.

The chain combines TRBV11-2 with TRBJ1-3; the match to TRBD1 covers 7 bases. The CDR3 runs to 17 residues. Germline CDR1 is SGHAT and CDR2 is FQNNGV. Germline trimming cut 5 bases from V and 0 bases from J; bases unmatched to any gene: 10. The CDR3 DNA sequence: TGTGCCAGCAGCACTTCCAGACGGGACAGCTCTGGAAACACCATATATTTT. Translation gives CASSTSRRDSSGNTIYF.

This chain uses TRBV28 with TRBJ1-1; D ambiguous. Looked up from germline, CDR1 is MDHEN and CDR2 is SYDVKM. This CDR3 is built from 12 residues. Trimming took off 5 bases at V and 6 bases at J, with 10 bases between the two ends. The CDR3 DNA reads TGTGCCAGCAGTCCGTCCAGAGCTGAAGCTTTCTTT. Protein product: CASSPSRAEAFF.

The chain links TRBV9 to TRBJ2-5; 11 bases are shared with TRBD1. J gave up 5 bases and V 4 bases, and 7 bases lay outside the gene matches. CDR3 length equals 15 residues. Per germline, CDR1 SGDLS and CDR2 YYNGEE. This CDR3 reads CASSPRTGGGETQYF. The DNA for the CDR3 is TGTGCCAGCAGCCCGAGGACAGGGGGCGGGGAGACCCAGTACTTC.

CDR3: CASSVGQRNTEAFF. The CDR3, as DNA: TGTGCCAGCAGCGTAGGACAGCGGAACACTGAAGCTTTCTTT. V and J are TRBV9 and TRBJ1-1, with D maybe TRBD1 (5 bases). This CDR3 contains 14 residues. Per germline, CDR1 SGDLS and CDR2 YYNGEE. Trimming took off 0 bases at V and 1 base at J, with 7 bases between the two ends.

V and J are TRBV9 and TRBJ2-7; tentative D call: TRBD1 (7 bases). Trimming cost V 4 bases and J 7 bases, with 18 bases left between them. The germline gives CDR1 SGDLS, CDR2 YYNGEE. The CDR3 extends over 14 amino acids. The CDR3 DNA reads TGTGCCAGCAGCTCCCAGGGGGGCCCGGGAGAGCAGTACTTC. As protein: CASSSQGGPGEQYF.

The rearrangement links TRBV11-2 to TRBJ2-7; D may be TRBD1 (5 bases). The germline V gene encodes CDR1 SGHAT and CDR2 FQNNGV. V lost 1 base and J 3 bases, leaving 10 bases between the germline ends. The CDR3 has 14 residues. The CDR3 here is CASSLARGLYEQYF. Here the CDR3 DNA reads TGTGCCAGCAGCTTAGCTAGGGGCCTCTACGAGCAGTACTTC.

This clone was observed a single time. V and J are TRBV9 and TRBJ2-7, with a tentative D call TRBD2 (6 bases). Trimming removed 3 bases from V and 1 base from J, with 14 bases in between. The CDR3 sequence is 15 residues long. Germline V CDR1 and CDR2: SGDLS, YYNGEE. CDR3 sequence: CASSGGVQRSYEQYF. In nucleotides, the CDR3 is TGTGCCAGCAGCGGCGGGGTGCAGCGATCCTACGAGCAGTACTTC.

The chain's CDR3 is CASTGYRDNSPLHF. Written as DNA, the CDR3 is TGTGCCAGCACGGGGTACAGAGATAATTCACCCCTCCACTTT. V is TRBV6-6 and J is TRBJ1-6; D uncertain. The CDR3 has 14 residues. Trimming cost V 7 bases and J 5 bases, with 12 bases left between them. CDR1 and CDR2 from the germline V gene are MNHNY and SVGAGI (reference sequence).

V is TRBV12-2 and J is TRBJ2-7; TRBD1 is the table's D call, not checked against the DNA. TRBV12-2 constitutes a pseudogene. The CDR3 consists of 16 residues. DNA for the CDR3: TGTGCAAGTCGCTTCCTTACGCGGGACAGTTCCTACGAGCAGTACTTC. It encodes CASRFLTRDSSYEQYF.

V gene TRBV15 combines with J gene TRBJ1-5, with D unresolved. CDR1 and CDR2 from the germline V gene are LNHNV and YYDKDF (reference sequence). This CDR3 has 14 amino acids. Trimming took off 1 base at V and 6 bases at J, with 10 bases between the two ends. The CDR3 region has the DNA TGTGCCACCAGCAGAGTGTCGGTTCGTCAGCCCCAGCATTTT. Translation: CATSRVSVRQPQHF.

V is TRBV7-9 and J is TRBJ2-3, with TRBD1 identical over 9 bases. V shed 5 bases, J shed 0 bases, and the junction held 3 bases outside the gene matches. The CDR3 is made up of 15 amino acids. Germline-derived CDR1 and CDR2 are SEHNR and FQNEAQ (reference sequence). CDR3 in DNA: TGTGCCAGCAGCCTCGGGACAGGGAGCACAGATACGCAGTATTTT. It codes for CASSLGTGSTDTQYF. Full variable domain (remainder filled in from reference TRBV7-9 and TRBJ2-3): DTGVSQNPRHKITKRGQNVTFRCDPISEHNRLYWYRQTLGQGPEFLTYFQNEAQLEKSRLLSDRFSAERPKGSFSTLEIQRTEQGDSAMYLCASSLGTGSTDTQYFGPGTRLTVL.

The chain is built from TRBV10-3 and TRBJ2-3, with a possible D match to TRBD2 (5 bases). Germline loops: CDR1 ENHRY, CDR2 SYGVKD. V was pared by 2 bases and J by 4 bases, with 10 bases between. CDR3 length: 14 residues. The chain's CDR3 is CAISENRDSDTQYF. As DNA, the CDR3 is TGTGCCATCAGTGAGAACCGGGATTCAGATACGCAGTATTTT.

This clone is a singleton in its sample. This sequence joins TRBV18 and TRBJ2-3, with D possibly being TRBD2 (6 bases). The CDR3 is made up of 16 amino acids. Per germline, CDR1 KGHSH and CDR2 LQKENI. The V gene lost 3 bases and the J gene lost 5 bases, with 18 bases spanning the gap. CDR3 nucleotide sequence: TGTGCCAGCTCACCCGGGAGAAGAGGCGTTGAAGATACGCAGTATTTT. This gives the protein CASSPGRRGVEDTQYF.